The next 15 T cell receptor beta chains were all read from a single sample in a study of T cell responses to AZD1222 COVID-19 vaccine. TCRdb keeps only in-frame clones here, not all; method: immunoSEQ multiplex PCR. The sample gives roughly 150,000 clones, approximately 89% of which show up once; under 5% is in the top ten. This sample comprised peripheral blood, obtained on day 0 of AZD1222 vaccination. All receptors derive from an adult in good health.

This sequence joins TRBV11-2 and TRBJ1-1, with D possibly TRBD1 on 6 matching bases. The CDR3 sequence is 15 residues long. Germline V lookup: CDR1 SGHAT, CDR2 FQNNGV. V lost 5 bases, J lost 1 base, and 14 bases lay in between. CDR3 DNA sequence: TGTGCCAGCAGCCCTCTACGGGGGCAGAACACTGAAGCTTTCTTT. Translated, it gives CASSPLRGQNTEAFF.

The chain is built from TRBV24-1 and TRBJ2-3; the D is unclear. V dropped 2 bases and J dropped 1 base, with 18 bases sitting between them. The CDR3 loop spans 18 amino acids. The germline CDR1 and CDR2 sequences are KGHDR and SFDVKD. In DNA, the CDR3 is TGTGCCACCAGTGATTGGGTCCCATCCATTCCGGGCACAGATACGCAGTATTTT. It is translated as CATSDWVPSIPGTDTQYF.

The chain carries TRBV19 and TRBJ2-1, with D perhaps given as TRBD1 or TRBD2 (5 bases each). The CDR3 runs 18 residues. Trimming shortened V by 0 bases and J by 5 bases, and 20 bases separated the two germline ends. The germline V gene has CDR1 LNHDA and CDR2 SQIVND (reference sequence). The CDR3 sequence is CASSIDWGRALGNNEQFF. CDR3 nucleotide sequence: TGTGCCAGTAGTATAGATTGGGGCCGGGCACTCGGGAACAATGAGCAGTTCTTC.

This clone was observed a handful of times. This chain joins TRBV27 and TRBJ1-6, with D possibly being TRBD1 (5 bases). CDR3 length: 15 amino acids. From germline, CDR1 is MNHEY and CDR2 SMNVEV (reference sequence). Between the trimmed V and J ends, which lost 8 bases and 0 bases, there was a span of 11 bases. The CDR3 sequence: CASWSGDSYNSPLHF. CDR3 nucleotides: TGTGCCAGCTGGTCGGGGGACTCCTATAATTCACCCCTCCACTTT.

V and J are TRBV10-3 and TRBJ2-2; TRBD2 matches at 7 bases. Looked up from germline, CDR1 is ENHRY and CDR2 is SYGVKD. The CDR3 has 15 amino acids. V was clipped by 6 bases and J by 3 bases; unmatched bases: 7. The CDR3 loop reads CAIRVSGSDTGELFF. CDR3 DNA sequence: TGTGCCATCAGGGTTAGCGGGTCGGACACCGGGGAGCTGTTTTTT.

This sequence joins TRBV28 and TRBJ1-2; D is undetermined. CDR3 length: 13 residues. Per germline, CDR1 MDHEN and CDR2 SYDVKM. V shed 2 bases and J shed 3 bases, with 7 bases lying between them. In DNA form, the CDR3 reads TGTGCCAGCAGTTTACGATCCTACTATGGCTACACCTTC. This translates into CASSLRSYYGYTF.

The chain links TRBV6-6 to TRBJ1-4, with D maybe TRBD1 (5 bases). Trimming took off 1 base at V and 6 bases at J, with 15 bases between the two ends. The CDR3 runs to 16 residues. CDR1 and CDR2 (germline): MNHNY, SVGAGI (reference sequence). DNA for the CDR3: TGTGCCAGCAGTTACTTGGGGCCGGGAGTAGATGAAAAACTGTTTTTT. Its protein is CASSYLGPGVDEKLFF.

In this sample, this clone turned up a few times. CDR3 bases: TGTGCCAGCAGCAAACGACAGGGGGCAGAGACCCAGTACTTC. Translation gives CASSKRQGAETQYF. This chain connects TRBV9 to TRBJ2-5, with 10 positions matching TRBD1. In germline, CDR1 is SGDLS, CDR2 YYNGEE. The CDR3 totals 14 residues. J gave up 4 bases and V 4 bases, and 4 bases lay outside the gene matches.

This chain links TRBV18 with TRBJ2-5, with D unresolved. Germline lookup yields CDR1 KGHSH and CDR2 LQKENI. Trimming shortened V by 3 bases and J by 3 bases, and 5 bases separated the two germline ends. The CDR3 has 12 residues. CDR3 nucleotides: TGTGCCAGCTCACCCCAGGAAGAGACCCAGTACTTC. Protein sequence: CASSPQEETQYF.

This chain links TRBV5-4 with TRBJ2-1; D gene ambiguous. This CDR3 comprises 14 residues. V was cut by 2 bases and J by 6 bases, with 12 bases left in between. Looked up from germline, CDR1 is SGHNT and CDR2 is YYREEE (reference sequence). CDR3 amino acids: CASSLLETRNEQFF. CDR3 DNA: TGTGCCAGCAGCTTACTTGAGACCCGCAATGAGCAGTTCTTC.

This clone has a single count. The chain recombines TRBV6-5 with TRBJ2-1, with D perhaps matching TRBD1 or TRBD2 (5 bases each). This CDR3 is built from 13 residues. Germline assignment: CDR1 MNHEY and CDR2 SVGAGI. Trimming left V 5 bases short and J 7 bases short, with 12 bases between. The CDR3 protein is CASSRDLVNEQFF. DNA of the CDR3: TGTGCCAGCAGTAGGGACCTCGTGAATGAGCAGTTCTTC.

The chain carries TRBV5-1 and TRBJ2-2; TRBD1 aligns across 7 bases. J gave up 6 bases and V 5 bases, and 7 bases lay outside the gene matches. The CDR3 is 14 amino acids. Per the germline V gene, CDR1 is SGHRS and CDR2 is YFSETQ. CDR3 nucleotide sequence: TGCGCCAGCAGACCGACAGGGTCCTCCGGGGAGCTGTTTTTT. Translation: CASRPTGSSGELFF. The whole variable domain, filled in from reference TRBV5-1 and TRBJ2-2, reads KAGVTQTPRYLIKTRGQQVTLSCSPISGHRSVSWYQQTPGQGLQFLFEYFSETQRNKGNFPGRFSGRQFSNSRSEMNVSTLELGDSALYLCASRPTGSSGELFFGEGSRLTVL.

This chain uses TRBV4-3 with TRBJ2-3; D ambiguous. CDR3 length: 14 residues. V lost 0 bases to trimming and J lost 6 bases, with 10 bases between them. The V gene's germline CDR1 is LGHNA and CDR2 YSLEER. In DNA form, the CDR3 reads TGCGCCAGCAGCCAAGACAGATTCATGGATACGCAGTATTTT. Protein: CASSQDRFMDTQYF.

The rearrangement links TRBV24-1 to TRBJ1-1; D possibly corresponds to TRBD1 (5 bases). CDR1 and CDR2 (germline): KGHDR, SFDVKD. V lost 9 bases to trimming and J lost 2 bases, with 24 bases between them. The CDR3 has 17 residues. CDR3 nucleotide sequence: TGTGCCACCCGCGGCGGACACTCCCGTCGAAATAACACTGAAGCTTTCTTT. Translating it yields CATRGGHSRRNNTEAFF.

V gene TRBV6-6 combines with J gene TRBJ2-1, with D unresolved. CDR1 is MNHNY, CDR2 SVGAGI, per germline (reference sequence). V was cut by 7 bases and J by 6 bases, with 10 bases left in between. CDR3 length: 12 residues. The CDR3 bases are TGTGCCAGCATAGGCCGTACCAATGAGCAGTTCTTC. Amino acid sequence: CASIGRTNEQFF.